A selection of T cell receptor beta chains follows, all from one sample in a study of cytomegalovirus exposure and HLA in healthy donors. The assay was immunoSEQ multiplex PCR, and TCRdb's table has in-frame clones only and misses some. The sample yields roughly 48,000 clones, approximately 70% seen once. The specimen was PBMCs. These TCRs come from a young man in good health and CMV-seronegative. Each CDR3 is given with its conserved first and last residue. D genes are given only for firm matches. Some rows have no size entry. The others give once, few or many, or a class for an expanded clone.

j_call | clone_size | d_call | v_call | cdr3_aa | cdr3_nt
TRBJ1-1 | . | TRBD1 | TRBV18 | CASSPTRTGKNTEAFF | TGTGCCAGCTCACCGACTCGGACAGGGAAAAACACTGAAGCTTTCTTT
TRBJ2-7 | . | . | TRBV5-5 | CASSLQATLEQYF | TGTGCCAGCAGCTTGCAAGCGACCCTCGAGCAGTACTTC
TRBJ1-1 | . | . | TRBV4-2 | CASSQGDTMNTEAFF | TGTGCCAGCAGCCAAGGGGACACCATGAACACTGAAGCTTTCTTT
TRBJ1-4 | few | TRBD1 | TRBV5-1 | CASSLRDRDEKLFF | TGCGCCAGCAGCTTAAGGGACAGGGACGAAAAACTGTTTTTT
TRBJ2-3 | . | . | TRBV11-2 | CASSLEAGGGADTQYF | TGTGCCAGCAGCTTAGAGGCAGGGGGAGGCGCAGATACGCAGTATTTT
TRBJ1-3 | . | TRBD1 | TRBV28 | CASSLSGTGGYHSGNTIYF | TGTGCCAGCAGTTTATCCGGGACAGGGGGCTACCACTCTGGAAACACCATATATTTT
TRBJ2-2 | few | . | TRBV5-1 | CASSSAVAPGTGELFF | TGCGCCAGCAGCTCAGCAGTGGCCCCGGGCACCGGGGAGCTGTTTTTT
TRBJ2-7 | . | TRBD2 | TRBV6-1 | CASRETGLAGGWEQYF | TGTGCCAGCAGGGAAACCGGACTAGCGGGAGGTTGGGAGCAGTACTTC
TRBJ2-5 | . | TRBD1 | TRBV29-1 | CSAMVQGAPGETQYF | TGCAGCGCCATGGTACAGGGGGCGCCCGGAGAGACCCAGTACTTC
TRBJ2-7 | . | TRBD1 | TRBV10-2 | CASRGTGTSYEQYF | TGCGCCAGCAGAGGGACAGGGACCTCCTACGAGCAGTACTTC
TRBJ2-3 | . | . | TRBV29-1 | CSAGPGGTDTQYF | TGCAGCGCTGGACCCGGGGGAACAGATACGCAGTATTTT
TRBJ1-1 | once | TRBD1 | TRBV19 | CASSIAWTGNTEAFF | TGTGCCAGTAGTATAGCCTGGACAGGGAACACTGAAGCTTTCTTT
TRBJ2-7 | once | . | TRBV5-1 | CASSLETFGDYEQYF | TGCGCCAGCAGCTTGGAGACCTTCGGGGACTACGAGCAGTACTTC
TRBJ2-5 | . | . | TRBV5-1 | CASSLVSVQETQYF | TGCGCCAGCAGCTTGGTATCGGTACAAGAGACCCAGTACTTC
TRBJ2-7 | . | TRBD2 | TRBV4-3 | CASSQGAGDRSYEQYF | TGCGCCAGCAGCCAGGGAGCGGGAGATAGATCCTACGAGCAGTACTTC
TRBJ2-7 | . | TRBD2 | TRBV7-9 | CASSPGGSRYEQYF | TGTGCCAGCAGCCCGGGGGGGAGCCGATACGAGCAGTACTTC
TRBJ1-1 | . | TRBD1 | TRBV7-7 | CASSPGTGHDTEAFF | TGTGCCAGCAGCCCCGGGACAGGGCACGACACTGAAGCTTTCTTT
TRBJ1-1 | . | . | TRBV4-2 | CASSLWGQNTEAFF | TGTGCCAGCAGCCTATGGGGGCAGAACACTGAAGCTTTCTTT
TRBJ2-5 | . | TRBD1 | TRBV5-4 | CASSFGDRAREETQYF | TGTGCCAGCAGCTTTGGGGACAGGGCCCGGGAGGAGACCCAGTACTTC
TRBJ2-5 | . | TRBD1 | TRBV6-1 | CASTAGTVSKETQYF | TGTGCCAGCACCGCCGGGACAGTCTCAAAAGAGACCCAGTACTTC
TRBJ2-1 | . | TRBD2 | TRBV6-5 | CASSFGTSGYNEQFF | TGTGCCAGCAGTTTCGGGACTAGCGGCTACAATGAGCAGTTCTTC
TRBJ1-5 | once | . | TRBV28 | CATSDRLNSNQPQHF | TGTGCCACCTCAGACAGATTAAATAGCAATCAGCCCCAGCATTTT
TRBJ2-1 | . | . | TRBV28 | CASRGGVDYNEQFF | TGTGCCAGCAGAGGAGGGGTCGACTACAATGAGCAGTTCTTC
TRBJ2-2 | . | TRBD2 | TRBV6-5 | CASSYLGGSITGELFF | TGTGCCAGCAGTTACTTAGGCGGGAGTATCACCGGGGAGCTGTTTTTT
TRBJ1-3 | . | . | TRBV6-6 | CASSYSVDSGNTIYF | TGTGCCAGCAGTTACTCGGTAGACTCTGGAAACACCATATATTTT
TRBJ2-3 | once | TRBD2 | TRBV28 | CASSKRGGSTDTQYF | TGTGCCAGCAGCAAACGGGGGGGGAGCACAGATACGCAGTATTTT
TRBJ2-1 | . | TRBD2 | TRBV30 | CAWAKGLVNEQFF | TGTGCCTGGGCAAAGGGACTAGTCAATGAGCAGTTCTTC
TRBJ2-6 | once | TRBD2 | TRBV10-1 | CASSEWGTAGGSGANVLTF | TGCGCCAGCAGTGAGTGGGGGACAGCGGGGGGCTCTGGGGCCAACGTCCTGACTTTC
TRBJ2-3 | . | TRBD2 | TRBV11-3 | CASSPRLATDTQYF | TGTGCCAGCAGCCCGCGACTAGCAACAGATACGCAGTATTTT
TRBJ2-6 | . | . | TRBV2 | CASNQGNSGANVLTF | TGTGCCAGCAACCAGGGAAACTCTGGGGCCAACGTCCTGACTTTC
TRBJ2-6 | few | TRBD1 | TRBV14 | CASSPWTGQAGANVLTF | TGTGCCAGCAGCCCTTGGACAGGTCAGGCTGGGGCCAACGTCCTGACTTTC
TRBJ1-1 | . | TRBD1 | TRBV28 | CASSTWTGKNTEAFF | TGTGCCAGCAGTACCTGGACAGGAAAAAACACTGAAGCTTTCTTT
TRBJ2-1 | . | . | TRBV7-6 | CASSLRPRVDEQFF | TGTGCCAGCAGCTTAAGGCCCAGGGTGGATGAGCAGTTCTTC
TRBJ2-3 | . | . | TRBV4-3 | CASSQVRLWGTDTQYF | TGCGCCAGCAGCCAAGTTAGACTATGGGGCACAGATACGCAGTATTTT
TRBJ1-2 | . | . | TRBV30 | CAWSVKVSGGYTF | TGTGCCTGGAGTGTTAAGGTTTCGGGGGGCTACACCTTC
TRBJ1-1 | . | . | TRBV6-5 | CASSLGGGVNTEAFF | TGTGCCAGTTCTTTGGGCGGGGGCGTGAACACTGAAGCTTTCTTT
TRBJ2-2 | . | . | TRBV5-4 | CASRSGLLGGGELFF | TGTGCCAGCAGATCGGGACTTCTGGGAGGCGGGGAGCTGTTTTTT
TRBJ1-1 | . | TRBD1 | TRBV20-1 | CSAQGDREAFF | TGCAGTGCTCAGGGGGACAGGGAGGCTTTCTTT
TRBJ1-4 | few | . | TRBV6-5 | CASSWRKSEEKLFF | TGTGCCAGCAGTTGGCGGAAGTCAGAAGAAAAACTGTTTTTT